Presented here are 15 T cell receptor beta chains from one specimen sequenced in a study of OX40 agonist ivuxolimab in advanced cancers. Data came from immunoSEQ multiplex PCR; TCRdb stores just in-frame clones and leaves some out. The sample holds about 21,000 clones, around 87% seen once. The specimen was CD4+ or CD8+ T cells sorted from blood, collected in a trial of the OX40 agonist ivuxolimab. These receptors were obtained from an adult with an advanced solid tumor such as melanoma, head and neck, liver or kidney cancer.

J is TRBJ1-2 and V is TRBV30; D is ambiguous. The CDR3 covers 13 residues. CDR1 and CDR2 (germline): GTSNPN, SVGIG (reference sequence). Trimming stripped 4 bases from V and 3 bases from J, with 12 bases between. The CDR3 here is CAWTPQEHYGYTF. The CDR3 DNA reads as TGTGCCTGGACCCCCCAAGAGCACTATGGCTACACCTTC.

V is TRBV30 and J is TRBJ1-3, with D uncertain. With 2 bases removed from V and 2 bases from J, the gap between germline ends came to 10 bases. The CDR3 has 14 amino acids. From germline, CDR1 is GTSNPN and CDR2 SVGIG (reference sequence). CDR3 DNA sequence: TGTGCCTGGAGTTGGGGAAGGGCTGGAAACACCATATATTTT. This codes for CAWSWGRAGNTIYF.

The chain recombines TRBV6-1 with TRBJ1-5; 7 nucleotides match TRBD1. Germline V gene lookup returns CDR1 MNHNS and CDR2 SASEGT. Germline trimming cut 1 base from V and 6 bases from J; bases unmatched to any gene: 6. CDR3 length: 15 amino acids. The CDR3, as DNA: TGTGCCAGCAGTGAAGGCCAGGGGGGGGGTCAGCCCCAGCATTTT. Its translation is CASSEGQGGGQPQHF.

The chain couples TRBV30 to TRBJ1-5; D is possibly TRBD1 (5 bases). The V gene's germline CDR1 is GTSNPN and CDR2 SVGIG (reference sequence). V was trimmed by 3 bases and J by 3 bases, leaving 15 bases between them. This CDR3 has 15 amino acids. CDR3 DNA: TGTGCCTGGAGCCGGGGGTCAACAATCAATCAGCCCCAGCATTTT. Translating gives CAWSRGSTINQPQHF.

This clone has more than one count but fewer than ten. The chain employs TRBV5-1 and TRBJ1-5; weak D call: TRBD1 (6 bases). Germline CDR1 SGHRS, CDR2 YFSETQ. The germline V and J ends were trimmed by 0 bases and 3 bases, with 10 bases remaining between them. The CDR3 loop spans 15 amino acids. The chain's CDR3 is CASSLEGGINQPQHF. The DNA for the CDR3 is TGCGCCAGCAGCTTGGAGGGGGGGATCAATCAGCCCCAGCATTTT.

The rearrangement uses TRBV4-1 and TRBJ1-1, with unresolved D. Germline loops: CDR1 MGHRA, CDR2 YSYEKL. The CDR3 is 13 residues long. V shed 4 bases and J shed 6 bases, with 12 bases lying between them. For the CDR3, the DNA is TGCGCCAGCAGCCCGGTAGTCGAGTCTGAAGCTTTCTTT. It encodes CASSPVVESEAFF.

There are a few counts of this clone. The gene calls are TRBV10-3 and TRBJ2-2; 9 bases fit TRBD1. Trimming cost V 1 base and J 0 bases; bases outside gene matches: 3. This CDR3 has 17 amino acids. The germline V gene encodes CDR1 ENHRY and CDR2 SYGVKD. The chain's CDR3 is CAISEFTGGPNTGELFF. The CDR3 coding sequence is TGTGCCATCAGTGAGTTCACAGGGGGCCCGAACACCGGGGAGCTGTTTTTT.

This clone has only one observation. V and J are TRBV6-5 and TRBJ2-7; possibly TRBD1 for D (5 bases). The CDR3 length is 14 residues. Germline V gene lookup returns CDR1 MNHEY and CDR2 SVGAGI. Trimming pared 1 base from V and 1 base from J, leaving 8 bases between. In nucleotides, the CDR3 is TGTGCCAGCAGTTACTTCCAGGGTTCCTACGAGCAGTACTTC. This sequence encodes CASSYFQGSYEQYF.

This chain joins TRBV4-1 and TRBJ1-6; a possible D gene is TRBD1 (5 bases). This CDR3 is built from 16 residues. V was clipped by 1 base and J by 10 bases, with 17 bases between them. Per germline, CDR1 MGHRA and CDR2 YSYEKL. The DNA of the CDR3 is TGCGCCAGCAGCCAAGGCCCCGGGACTACAAGGTCACCCCTCCACTTT. Protein product: CASSQGPGTTRSPLHF.

The chain joins TRBV28 to TRBJ1-2; a possible D gene is TRBD1 (6 bases). Germline V CDR1 and CDR2: MDHEN, SYDVKM. The V gene lost 7 bases and the J gene lost 4 bases, with 16 bases spanning the gap. The CDR3 is made up of 14 amino acids. CDR3 residues: CASKPTGLTYGYTF. CDR3 nucleotides: TGTGCCAGCAAGCCGACAGGACTCACCTATGGCTACACCTTC.

This clone was seen a few times. A junction boundary mismatches the germline segment, possibly from a read error. The CDR3 spells CASSLMGEERIGF. Written as DNA, the CDR3 is TGTGCCAGCAGCTTGATGGGAGAAGAAAGAATAGGCTTC. This chain links TRBV5-4 with TRBJ2-7; tentatively, D is TRBD2 (5 bases). CDR1 and CDR2 from the germline V gene are SGHNT and YYREEE (reference sequence). This CDR3 region has 13 residues.

The gene calls are TRBV4-3 and TRBJ2-5, with D uncertain. Germline lookup yields CDR1 LGHNA and CDR2 YSLEER. The V gene lost 0 bases and the J gene lost 4 bases, with 12 bases spanning the gap. This CDR3 region has 15 residues. The CDR3 is CASSQEWNPLETQYF. CDR3 nucleotide sequence: TGCGCCAGCAGCCAAGAATGGAACCCGTTAGAGACCCAGTACTTC.

This rearrangement joins TRBV19 to TRBJ2-3; the D gene is possibly TRBD2 (6 bases). Germline V lookup: CDR1 LNHDA, CDR2 SQIVND (reference sequence). CDR3 length equals 16 residues. V gave up 1 base and J gave up 1 base, with 12 bases separating them. The CDR3 loop is CASSIGGGEGTDTQYF. The CDR3 DNA follows: TGTGCCAGTAGTATAGGAGGAGGGGAGGGCACAGATACGCAGTATTTT. The complete variable domain, with remaining parts taken from reference TRBV19 and TRBJ2-3, reads DGGITQSPKYLFRKEGQNVTLSCEQNLNHDAMYWYRQDPGQGLRLIYYSQIVNDFQKGDIAEGYSVSREKKESFPLTVTSAQKNPTAFYLCASSIGGGEGTDTQYFGPGTRLTVL.

The chain combines TRBV5-1 with TRBJ1-2; D perhaps matches TRBD1 (5 bases). V lost 3 bases to trimming and J lost 4 bases, with 16 bases between them. Germline V gives CDR1 SGHRS, CDR2 YFSETQ. This CDR3 is built from 15 residues. This CDR3 reads CASSWMTEGGYGYTF. As DNA, the CDR3 is TGCGCCAGCAGCTGGATGACAGAGGGCGGCTATGGCTACACCTTC.

This clone has more than one count but fewer than ten. The rearrangement joins TRBV7-6 to TRBJ2-3, with a tentative D call TRBD1 (5 bases). The CDR3 runs to 13 residues. Germline-derived CDR1 and CDR2 are SGHVS and FNYEAQ. The ends were cut back, 1 base at V and 6 bases at J, with 8 bases in the middle. The CDR3 region has the DNA TGTGCCAGCAGCTTAGGGGGCAGGGATACGCAGTATTTT. Translation gives CASSLGGRDTQYF.